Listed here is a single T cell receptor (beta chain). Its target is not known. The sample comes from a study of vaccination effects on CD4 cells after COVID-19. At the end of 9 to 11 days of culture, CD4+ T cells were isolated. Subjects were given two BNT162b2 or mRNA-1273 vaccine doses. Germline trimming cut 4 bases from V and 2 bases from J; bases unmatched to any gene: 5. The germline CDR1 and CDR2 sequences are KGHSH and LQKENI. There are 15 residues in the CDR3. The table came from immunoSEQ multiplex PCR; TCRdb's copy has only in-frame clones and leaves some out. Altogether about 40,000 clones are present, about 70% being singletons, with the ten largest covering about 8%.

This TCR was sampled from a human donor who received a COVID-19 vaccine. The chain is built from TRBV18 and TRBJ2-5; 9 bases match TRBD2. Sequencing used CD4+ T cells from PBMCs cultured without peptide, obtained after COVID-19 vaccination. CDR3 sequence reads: CASSQLAGTQETQYF. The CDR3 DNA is TGTGCCAGCTCACAGCTAGCGGGGACTCAAGAGACCCAGTACTTC. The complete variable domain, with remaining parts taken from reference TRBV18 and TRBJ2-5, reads NAGVMQNPRHLVRRRGQEARLRCSPMKGHSHVYWYRQLPEEGLKFMVYLQKENIIDESGMPKERFSAEFPKEGPSILRIQQVVRGDSAAYFCASSQLAGTQETQYFGPGTRLLVL.